These 10 T cell receptor beta chains were all obtained from the same sample, sequenced in a study of blood T cell repertoires in COVID-19. Sequenced by immunoSEQ multiplex PCR; TCRdb stores in-frame clones only, minus some. The sample lists more than 15,000 clones, about 89% occurring once. The sample taken for sequencing was peripheral blood. The origin of the receptors is a human donor in a cohort sampled during active COVID-19.

In its sample, this clone was seen once. This chain uses TRBV11-3 with TRBJ1-6, with D uncertain. V was clipped by 5 bases and J by 7 bases, with 15 bases between them. The CDR3 totals 15 residues. Germline loops: CDR1 SGHNT, CDR2 YENEEA. Here the CDR3 reads CASSRAGRGNSPLHF. CDR3 coding DNA: TGTGCCAGCAGCAGAGCGGGCCGAGGGAATTCACCCCTCCACTTT.

This chain connects TRBV11-2 to TRBJ2-2; TRBD2 agrees at 11 bases. V was clipped by 8 bases and J by 4 bases; unmatched bases: 9. CDR3 size: 16 residues. Germline V lookup: CDR1 SGHAT, CDR2 FQNNGV. The CDR3, as DNA: TGTGCCAGCTCCCCCCTAGCGGGAGGAATCACCGGGGAGCTGTTTTTT. This encodes CASSPLAGGITGELFF.

The chain combines TRBV6-2 or TRBV6-3 with TRBJ1-2; 10 bases align to TRBD1. The germline V gene encodes CDR1 MNHEY and CDR2 SVGEGT. This CDR3 has 13 amino acids. The V segment lost 2 bases and the J segment 8 bases; nucleotides outside the gene matches: 2. The CDR3 DNA is TGTGCCAGCAGTTACACGACAGGGGGCGGCTACACCTTC. Amino acid sequence: CASSYTTGGGYTF.

Written as DNA, the CDR3 is TGTGCCAGCAGCTTATCGGGAGCCACAGATACGCAGTATTTT. Amino acid sequence: CASSLSGATDTQYF. The chain uses TRBV7-9 and TRBJ2-3; perhaps TRBD2 as D (6 bases). The CDR3 runs 14 residues. Between the trimmed V and J ends, which lost 2 bases and 2 bases, there was a span of 8 bases. Per germline, CDR1 SEHNR and CDR2 FQNEAQ (reference sequence).

CDR3 amino acids: CASSRTGGTPAEQFF. The CDR3 nucleotides read TGTGCCAGCAGCCGAACGGGCGGGACCCCGGCTGAGCAGTTCTTC. The gene calls are TRBV11-3 and TRBJ2-1; weak D call: TRBD2 (6 bases). Germline-derived CDR1 and CDR2 are SGHNT and YENEEA. Between the trimmed V and J ends, which lost 5 bases and 9 bases, there was a span of 20 bases. There are 15 residues in the CDR3.

This clone was seen once. V is TRBV5-1 and J is TRBJ2-3; 7 bases match TRBD1. Trimming cost V 3 bases and J 0 bases; bases outside gene matches: 7. Looked up from germline, CDR1 is SGHRS and CDR2 is YFSETQ. This CDR3 has 16 residues. DNA of the CDR3: TGCGCCAGCAGCTCCGGGACAGTTGGGAGCACAGATACGCAGTATTTT. Its protein product is CASSSGTVGSTDTQYF.

This chain links TRBV6-2 or TRBV6-3 with TRBJ1-1; 7 bases are shared with TRBD1. The CDR3 is 16 residues long. Per germline, CDR1 MNHEY and CDR2 SVGEGT. J was trimmed by 4 bases and V by 4 bases; bases with no gene match: 12. The CDR3 coding sequence is TGTGCCAGCAGTTCCGACTTGACAGGGAAGGGCACTGAAGCTTTCTTT. It is translated as CASSSDLTGKGTEAFF.

The rearrangement uses TRBV7-2 and TRBJ2-1, with unresolved D. Germline CDR1 is SGHTA and CDR2 is FQGNSA. The CDR3 is 15 residues long. The V end lost 0 bases, the J end lost 0 bases, and 6 bases lay between the germline ends. CDR3 amino acids: CASSLAESSYNEQFF. The DNA of the CDR3 is TGTGCCAGCAGCTTAGCGGAGAGCTCCTACAATGAGCAGTTCTTC.

This rearrangement joins TRBV4-2 to TRBJ2-3; 7 nucleotides match TRBD1. V dropped 3 bases and J dropped 4; count of bases not matched to a gene: 7. This CDR3 is built from 15 residues. From germline, CDR1 is LGHNA and CDR2 YNFKEQ. Here the CDR3 reads CASSQTLDRADTQYF. The CDR3 DNA sequence: TGTGCCAGCAGCCAGACCCTCGACAGGGCAGATACGCAGTATTTT.

The genes are TRBV3-1 (or the pseudogene TRBV3-2) and TRBJ2-2; 7 nucleotides match TRBD2. With V trimmed by 0 bases and J by 6 bases, 4 bases remained unmatched. The germline V gene encodes CDR1 LGHDT and CDR2 YNNKEL (reference sequence). The CDR3 is made up of 15 amino acids. CDR3 in amino acids: CASSQDLGGAGELFF. Here the CDR3 DNA reads TGTGCCAGCAGCCAAGATCTGGGGGGGGCCGGGGAGCTGTTTTTT.